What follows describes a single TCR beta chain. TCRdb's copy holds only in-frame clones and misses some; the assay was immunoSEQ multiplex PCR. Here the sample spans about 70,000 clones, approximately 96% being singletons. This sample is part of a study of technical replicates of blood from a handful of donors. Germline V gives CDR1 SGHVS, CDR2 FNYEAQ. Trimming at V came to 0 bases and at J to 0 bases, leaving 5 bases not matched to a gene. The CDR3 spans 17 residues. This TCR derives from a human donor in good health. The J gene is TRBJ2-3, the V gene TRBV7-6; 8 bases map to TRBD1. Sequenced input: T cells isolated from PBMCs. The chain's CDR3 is CASSLADRDISTDTQYF. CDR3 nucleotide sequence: TGTGCCAGCAGCTTAGCGGACAGGGATATTAGCACAGATACGCAGTATTTT.